These 26 T cell receptor beta chains were all obtained from the same sample, sequenced in a study of T cell repertoires in cytomegalovirus infection. TCRdb reprocessed the reads via MiXCR and lists one record per CDR3 protein. The table has roughly 630,000 distinct CDR3 sequences, roughly a quarter seen once. Sequenced material: CD8+ T cells from PBMCs. The receptor source for this set is a human donor in good health (CMV status not recorded). Some clones in this sample may be carry-over from other donors' samples.

The rearrangement uses TRBV27 and TRBJ2-5; perhaps D is TRBD1 or TRBD2 (6 bases each). The CDR3 spans 15 residues. CDR1 and CDR2 (germline): MNHEY, SMNVEV (reference sequence). The V and J ends lost 6 bases and 9 bases respectively, with 23 bases between them. CDR3 bases: TGTGCCAGCAGCCTAAGGGGGGAGAAGACTAGGGCCCAGTACTTC. Protein: CASSLRGEKTRAQYF.

Regarding this clonotype: One end of the junction is discordant with germline, which a read error may explain. V gene TRBV4-1 combines with J gene TRBJ2-1, with 10 bases identical to TRBD1. Per germline, CDR1 MGHRA and CDR2 YSYEKL. The CDR3 length is 16 residues. In nucleotides, the CDR3 is TGTGCCAGCAGCCAAGGGACAGGGGTAGCATACAATGAGCAGTTCTTC. This translates into CASSQGTGVAYNEQFF.

This clonotype came up a few times. This chain links TRBV12-5 with TRBJ1-4, with D maybe TRBD1 (5 bases). V was pared by 3 bases and J by 8 bases, with 22 bases between. The CDR3 runs to 17 residues. The germline V gene has CDR1 LGHNT and CDR2 FRNRAP. This CDR3 reads CASGFLVPGRGGEKLFF. CDR3 bases: TGTGCTAGTGGTTTCTTGGTTCCGGGGCGAGGAGGAGAAAAACTGTTTTTT.

This clonotype was detected only a few times. The chain links TRBV2 to TRBJ2-3; D ambiguous. The CDR3 consists of 14 residues. Germline V lookup: CDR1 SNHLY, CDR2 FYNNEI. Trimming took 4 bases from V and 6 from J, leaving 14 bases between them. DNA of the CDR3: TGTGCCAGCAGTGCCCAGGAACGCCGGGATACGCAGTATTTT. Translation gives CASSAQERRDTQYF. The full variable domain, in which reference TRBV2 and TRBJ2-3 provide the parts outside the CDR3, is EPEVTQTPSHQVTQMGQEVILRCVPISNHLYFYWYRQILGQKVEFLVSFYNNEISEKSEIFDDQFSVERPDGSNFTLKIRSTKLEDSAMYFCASSAQERRDTQYFGPGTRLTVL.

The chain recombines TRBV12-3 or TRBV12-4 with TRBJ2-7; 7 nucleotides line up with TRBD1. There are 19 residues in the CDR3. The ends lost 2 bases at V and 0 bases at J; junction bases unmatched: 16. The CDR3 is CASSLHPGQVNVSSYEQYF. CDR3 in DNA: TGTGCCAGCAGTTTACACCCCGGACAGGTGAACGTTAGCTCCTACGAGCAGTACTTC.

This clonotype has a handful of counts. The chain links TRBV7-2 to TRBJ2-5, with TRBD2 identical over 9 bases. CDR1 and CDR2 (germline): SGHTA, FQGNSA. After removal of 7 bases from V and 2 bases from J, the junction contained 8 bases not matched to a gene. The CDR3 is made up of 15 amino acids. DNA of the CDR3: TGTGCCAGCACCGGGGTGCTAGCGGGGCAAGAGACCCAGTACTTC. It yields the protein CASTGVLAGQETQYF.

The V and J genes are TRBV20-1 and TRBJ2-6; D may be TRBD1 or TRBD2 (5 bases each). Deletions cut 5 bases from V and 0 bases from J, with 14 bases between. This CDR3 is 16 amino acids long. Germline CDR1 reads DFQATT; CDR2 reads SNEGSKA (reference sequence). CDR3 sequence reads: CSAPRDGSSGANVLTF. CDR3 in DNA: TGCAGTGCTCCCCGGGACGGTAGCTCTGGGGCCAACGTCCTGACTTTC.

This clonotype was seen more than once but under ten times. The rearrangement joins TRBV10-3 to TRBJ2-4; D remains unclear. The V gene's germline CDR1 is ENHRY and CDR2 SYGVKD. The CDR3 loop spans 11 amino acids. With 5 bases removed from V and 9 bases from J, the gap between germline ends came to 8 bases. As DNA, the CDR3 is TGTGCCATCAGTAACAGTTTCATTCAGTACTTC. Amino acid sequence: CAISNSFIQYF.

The rearrangement joins TRBV7-6 to TRBJ2-1, with D possibly being TRBD1 (5 bases). The V and J ends lost 2 bases and 10 bases respectively, with 9 bases between them. The CDR3 length is 12 residues. Germline lookup yields CDR1 SGHVS and CDR2 FNYEAQ. The CDR3 DNA reads TGTGCCAGCAGCTTATGGGGCAAAGAGCAGTTCTTC. Translated: CASSLWGKEQFF.

The chain joins TRBV7-8 to TRBJ1-5; no definite D call. CDR3 length: 13 residues. The germline V gene has CDR1 SGHVS and CDR2 FQNEAQ. The V and J ends lost 5 bases and 0 bases respectively, with 5 bases between them. The CDR3 reads CASSVVSNQPQHF. Written as DNA, the CDR3 is TGTGCCAGCAGCGTAGTTAGCAATCAGCCCCAGCATTTT.

The chain has TRBV20-1 and TRBJ1-2, with D possibly TRBD1 on 5 matching bases. The germline V and J ends were trimmed by 3 bases and 4 bases, with 18 bases remaining between them. This CDR3 is built from 15 residues. Germline assignment: CDR1 DFQATT and CDR2 SNEGSKA (reference sequence). The CDR3 is CSASGADRQLYGYTF. In DNA form, the CDR3 reads TGCAGTGCTAGCGGAGCAGATAGACAGCTCTATGGCTACACCTTC.

This chain uses TRBV6-6 with TRBJ2-1; 9 bases agree with TRBD2. J lost 5 bases, V lost 2 bases, and 10 bases had no gene match. Germline-derived CDR1 and CDR2 are MNHNY and SVGAGI (reference sequence). The CDR3 has 17 residues. CDR3 DNA: TGTGCCAGCAGTTACCTCCCCGGCGGGGGGGCTAACAATGAGCAGTTCTTC. It yields the protein CASSYLPGGGANNEQFF.

A few counts support this clonotype. V and J are TRBV7-9 and TRBJ2-3; D possibly corresponds to TRBD2 (7 bases). V was clipped by 4 bases and J by 5 bases, with 13 bases between them. Looked up from germline, CDR1 is SEHNR and CDR2 is FQNEAQ (reference sequence). CDR3 length equals 14 residues. CDR3 sequence: CASSSAGGQDTQYF. The CDR3 coding sequence is TGTGCCAGCAGCTCCGCCGGGGGGCAAGATACGCAGTATTTT.

About this clonotype: This may be a read error, as it is one base from a much larger clone. The rearrangement links TRBV7-2 to TRBJ2-1; the D gene is possibly TRBD2 (6 bases). With 3 bases removed from V and 7 bases from J, the gap between germline ends came to 13 bases. The CDR3 runs to 14 residues. In germline, CDR1 is SGHTA, CDR2 FQGNSA. The chain's CDR3 is CASSLRLVGNEQFF. CDR3 DNA: TGTGCCAGCAGCTTGAGACTAGTGGGAAATGAGCAGTTCTTC.

Concerning this clonotype itself: A much larger clone lies one base from this, so it may be a read error. This chain uses TRBV14 with TRBJ1-1, with D unclear. Germline V gives CDR1 SGHDN, CDR2 FVKESK. The CDR3 has 16 amino acids. In DNA form, the CDR3 reads TGTGTCAGCAGCCAAGACCGTAGGCTGGGAGTCACTGAAGCTTTCTTT. Encoded protein: CVSSQDRRLGVTEAFF. Supplemented by reference TRBV14 and TRBJ1-1, the full variable domain reads EAGVTQFPSHSVIEKGQTVTLRCDPISGHDNLYWYRRVMGKEIKFLLHFVKESKQDESGMPNNRFLAERTGGTYSTLKVQPAELEDSGVYFCVSSQDRRLGVTEAFFGQGTRLTVV.

This clonotype has only a few counts. Here the CDR3 DNA reads TGTGCCAGCAGCGCCCGTGGGGGGCACTCCTACGAGCAGTACTTC. It yields the protein CASSARGGHSYEQYF. V gene TRBV7-9 combines with J gene TRBJ2-7; D possibly matches TRBD1 or TRBD2 (6 bases each). This CDR3 spans 15 amino acids. The V end lost 5 bases, the J end lost 0 bases, and 14 bases lay between the germline ends. From germline, CDR1 is SEHNR and CDR2 FQNEAQ (reference sequence). The whole variable domain, filled in from reference TRBV7-9 and TRBJ2-7, reads DTGVSQNPRHKITKRGQNVTFRCDPISEHNRLYWYRQTLGQGPEFLTYFQNEAQLEKSRLLSDRFSAERPKGSFSTLEIQRTEQGDSAMYLCASSARGGHSYEQYFGPGTRLTVT.

This clonotype was observed a few times. This chain joins TRBV12-3 or TRBV12-4 and TRBJ1-1; D remains unclear. V was trimmed by 5 bases and J by 4 bases, leaving 11 bases between them. The CDR3 length is 13 residues. CDR3 nucleotide sequence: TGTGCCAGCAGTCCTTCGGGCATCACTGAAGCTTTCTTT. Protein sequence: CASSPSGITEAFF.

In its sample, this clonotype was seen a few times. The rearrangement joins TRBV6-1 to TRBJ2-7; 9 bases agree with TRBD2. Looked up from germline, CDR1 is MNHNS and CDR2 is SASEGT. This CDR3 has 13 amino acids. The V segment lost 8 bases and the J segment 7 bases; nucleotides outside the gene matches: 9. The CDR3: CASHREAGGEQYF. The CDR3 nucleotides are TGTGCCAGCCACCGGGAAGCGGGGGGTGAGCAGTACTTC.

In the case of this clonotype: A much larger clone is a single base away; this may be a read error. The chain has TRBV28 and TRBJ2-3, with 8 bases matching TRBD2. CDR1 and CDR2 from the germline V gene are MDHEN and SYDVKM. The CDR3 has 12 amino acids. V gave up 6 bases and J gave up 4 bases; unmatched junction bases: 0. The CDR3, as DNA: TGTGCCAGCAGCGGGGGGGCAGATACGCAGTATTTT. Translation gives CASSGGADTQYF.

This clonotype was seen more than once but under ten times. The chain has TRBV7-9 and TRBJ2-5; tentatively, D is TRBD1 (6 bases). The CDR3 contains 15 residues. The ends were cut back, 1 base at V and 2 bases at J, with 11 bases in the middle. Germline CDR1 SEHNR, CDR2 FQNEAQ (reference sequence). Here the CDR3 reads CASSLEAGVQETQYF. CDR3 nucleotides: TGTGCCAGCAGCTTAGAAGCAGGGGTACAAGAGACCCAGTACTTC.

The chain has TRBV10-3 and TRBJ2-7; maybe TRBD2 (6 bases). The CDR3 covers 17 residues. Germline values: CDR1 ENHRY, CDR2 SYGVKD. V gave up 6 bases and J gave up 2 bases, with 23 bases separating them. The CDR3 nucleotides are TGTGCCATCAGCCGGCGGGGTGAGGGCAGGGCCGCCTACGAGCAGTACTTC. It translates to CAISRRGEGRAAYEQYF.

This chain joins TRBV4-1 and TRBJ2-3, with no clear D. Germline V CDR1 and CDR2: MGHRA, YSYEKL. V shed 5 bases and J shed 1 base, with 13 bases lying between them. CDR3 length: 15 residues. The chain's CDR3 is CASSFGGPRTDTQYF. The CDR3, as DNA: TGCGCCAGCAGCTTCGGTGGGCCGCGCACAGATACGCAGTATTTT.

There are a few counts of this clonotype. The rearrangement uses TRBV7-9 and TRBJ2-3; TRBD1 might be the D (6 bases). The V gene's germline CDR1 is SEHNR and CDR2 FQNEAQ (reference sequence). CDR3 length: 13 amino acids. The germline V and J ends were trimmed by 4 bases and 6 bases, with 11 bases remaining between them. The DNA for the CDR3 is TGTGCCAGCAGCTCAGGGGCTAGCGATACGCAGTATTTT. Protein product: CASSSGASDTQYF.

Notes on this clonotype: At one end, the junction sequence differs from germline, possibly due to a read error. The chain joins TRBV7-9 to TRBJ1-2; no firm D call. The germline V gene encodes CDR1 SEHNR and CDR2 FQNEAQ (reference sequence). The CDR3 length is 11 residues. The CDR3 loop reads CTSSPTMGYTF. The CDR3 DNA sequence: TGTACCAGCAGCCCGACCATGGGCTACACCTTC.

The chain carries TRBV4-2 and TRBJ2-2; no definite D call. The CDR3 covers 14 residues. Germline loops: CDR1 LGHNA, CDR2 YNFKEQ. V dropped 1 base and J dropped 3 bases, with 6 bases sitting between them. DNA of the CDR3: TGTGCCAGCAGCCAAGGAGCCCACACCGGGGAGCTGTTTTTT. Its translation is CASSQGAHTGELFF.

This clonotype was seen only a few times. The chain couples TRBV12-3 or TRBV12-4 to TRBJ1-2, with D maybe TRBD1 (5 bases). CDR3 length equals 15 residues. Trimming removed 6 bases at V and 8 bases at J, with 22 bases between. The CDR3, as DNA: TGTGCCAGCAGCCCTCGGGGCAAAGGTCTAGAGGGCTACACCTTC. This encodes CASSPRGKGLEGYTF.